The text below deals with one T cell receptor beta chain. Its antigen is not known. TCRdb reanalyzed the 5' RACE reads, giving one entry per CDR3 protein sequence and no DNA. Seen in this sample are some 340,000 distinct CDR3 sequences; the ten most common clones hold 5.2%. The data were taken from a study of T cells expressing NK-cell markers. As for the study in general: Source material for TCR beta repertoires consisted of sorted CD3+CD56+NKG2C+, CD3+CD56+NKG2C- and CD3+CD56-NKG2C+ T cells.

Study observations and caveats: NKG2C+ dominant clonotype frequencies in six donors were roughly 1.0-7.5% of CD8+ T cells. The study found these clonotypes also leading the CD3+CD56-NKG2C+ fraction in a few donors.

The sequenced sample consisted of blood T cells: a sorted CD56 or NKG2C T cell subset, CD4+ or CD8+ T cells, or bulk PBMC T cells (not recorded which). The source of this sequence is a man aged 18 to 69 in good health.

The CDR3 reads CASSDQPGQNTGELFF. The chain joins TRBV6-1 to TRBJ2-2; the TCRdb call, TRBD1, lacks DNA for checking. Germline CDR1 reads MNHNS; CDR2 reads SASEGT. The CDR3 consists of 16 residues.